This paragraph reports one T cell receptor (beta chain). Recruited during active infection, patients (from Seattle) were subsequently followed longitudinally. This sample was included in a study of blood T cell repertoires in COVID-19. On the study more broadly: The United States, Italy and Spain were the sources of the acute and convalescent COVID-19 samples. T cells, B-cell-depleted T cells, or PBMCs supplied cDNA or gDNA.

Authors' data handling: Amplification from reference gene primers served as the basis for estimated nucleated cell counts. Using immunoSEQ multiplex PCR, the repertoire was profiled, and TCRdb retains in-frame clones only, with some absent. V and J calls and clone size are copied from that table; D and trimming were computed from the DNA. This table has 65,000 to 85,000 clones, 75% to 90% appearing once. The germline V and J ends were trimmed by 5 bases and 4 bases, with 15 bases remaining between them. The CDR3 has 14 amino acids. CDR1 is LGHDT, CDR2 YNNKEL, per germline (reference sequence). V usage is TRBV3-1 (or the pseudogene TRBV3-2) and J usage is TRBJ2-7, with D uncertain. This sequence was found in a man at least 80 years old with COVID-19, enrolled during active disease. Sequencing was carried out using peripheral blood. CDR3 coding DNA: TGTGCCAGCAGCTCCTCCACGGGTAGGTACGAGCAGTACTTC. It codes for CASSSSTGRYEQYF.